This TCR beta chain was obtained from a study of blood T cell repertoires in COVID-19. Looking at the study overall: Samples representing acute and convalescent COVID-19 were sourced from the United States, Italy and Spain. T cells, B-cell-depleted T cells, or PBMCs provided the cDNA or gDNA that served as material.

The CDR3 has 15 amino acids. The germline V gene has CDR1 SGDLS and CDR2 YYNGEE. Deletions cut 3 bases from V and 0 bases from J, with 10 bases between. In the original analysis: Amplification from reference gene primers served as the basis for estimated nucleated cell counts. Sequencing used immunoSEQ multiplex PCR; TCRdb keeps in-frame clones, though not all of them. V, J and clone size were drawn from that table, and D and trimming were deduced from the DNA. Of some 330,000 clones in the sample, 88% were seen once. The count of this clone is one. Material: peripheral blood. The V gene is TRBV9, the J gene TRBJ1-3; no reliable D call. This clonotype was obtained from a woman aged 45-60 years with active or convalescent COVID-19. CDR3 in amino acids: CASSARTNSGNTIYF. CDR3 nucleotide sequence: TGTGCCAGCAGCGCCCGCACTAACTCTGGAAACACCATATATTTT.